This T cell receptor (beta chain) derives from a study of post-analysis software for immune sequencing data. Study findings and constraints: Four or five TRBV segments, including TRBV5-6, TRBV5-1 and TRBV20-1, were more frequent in patients than controls.

The germline gives CDR1 MNHEY, CDR2 SMNVEV (reference sequence). The CDR3 is 15 amino acids. Trimming stripped 0 bases from V and 1 base from J, with 10 bases between. Incorporated into the TCR beta cDNA libraries were unique molecular identifiers, which served to reduce PCR and sequencing biases. Each sample of about 0.9 to 11 million input T cells yielded around 500,000 cDNA molecules, so each molecule approximated one T cell. Each CDR3 protein gets one entry after TCRdb re-called the PCR reads with MiXCR. The table has around 190,000 distinct CDR3 sequences, around 30% seen once; the top ten hold 3% to 4%. This clonotype was counted at least ten times. Its specificity is not known.

This rearrangement joins TRBV27 to TRBJ2-7; D remains unclear. The sample comprised blood. This clonotype was sampled from a girl under 18 with multiple sclerosis. The CDR3 is CASSLSIGSSYEQYF. As DNA, the CDR3 is TGTGCCAGCAGTTTATCGATAGGTTCTTCCTACGAGCAGTACTTC.